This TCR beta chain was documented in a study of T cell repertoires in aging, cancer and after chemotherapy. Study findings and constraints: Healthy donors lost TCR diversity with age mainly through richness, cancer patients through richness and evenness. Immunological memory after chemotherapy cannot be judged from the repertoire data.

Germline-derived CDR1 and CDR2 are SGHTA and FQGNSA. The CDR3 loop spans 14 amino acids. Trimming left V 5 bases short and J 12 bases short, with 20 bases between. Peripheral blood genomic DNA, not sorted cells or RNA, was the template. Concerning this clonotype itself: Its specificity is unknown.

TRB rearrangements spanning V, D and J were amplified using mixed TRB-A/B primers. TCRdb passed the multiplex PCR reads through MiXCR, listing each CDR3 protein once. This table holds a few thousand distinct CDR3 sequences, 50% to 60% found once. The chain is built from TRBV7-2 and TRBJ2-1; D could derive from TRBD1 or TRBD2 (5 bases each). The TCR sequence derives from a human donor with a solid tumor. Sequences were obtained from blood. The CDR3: CASSPTRGAGVQFF. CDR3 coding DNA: TGTGCCAGCAGCCCCACCCGGGGCGCCGGTGTGCAGTTCTTC.